A selection of T cell receptor beta chains follows, all from one sample in a study of beta chain features in type 1 diabetes. The method was immunoSEQ multiplex PCR; TCRdb's version includes in-frame clones alone and lacks a portion of them. The sample yields 50,000 or so clones, 35% to 55% seen once. The sample comprised stem cell memory CD4+ T cells from blood. The receptors shown here come from a man younger than 40 with type 1 diabetes. The CDR3 runs from the conserved cysteine through the conserved F or W. Each record gives: CDR3 length, V gene, D gene, J gene, clone size, CDR3 DNA, CDR3 protein. A D gene is named only where the DNA matches it firmly. Rows may omit the clone size; those that give it use once, few, many or a size class.

14	TRBV23-1	.	TRBJ2-7	once	TGCGCCAGCAGTCGAAAGGGACTCTCAGACGAGCAGTACTTC	CASSRKGLSDEQYF
12	TRBV14	.	TRBJ1-1	few	TGTGCCAGCAGCCGGCAGGGATCGGCAGCTTTCTTT	CASSRQGSAAFF
14	TRBV7-9	.	TRBJ2-5	many	TGTGCCAGCAGCCCTAGCCAGGCCCAAGAGACCCAGTACTTC	CASSPSQAQETQYF
13	TRBV23-1	.	TRBJ2-1	.	TGCGCCAGCAGTCAATCGGACCGGGGTGAGCAGTTCTTC	CASSQSDRGEQFF
16	TRBV18	TRBD2	TRBJ2-5	.	TGTGCCAGCTCACCCCGGACTAGCGGGAGACAAGAGACCCAGTACTTC	CASSPRTSGRQETQYF
17	TRBV28	.	TRBJ2-7	.	TGTGCCAGCAGTTTATTGTTTAAGGGACACCTCACCTACGAGCAGTACTTC	CASSLLFKGHLTYEQYF
15	TRBV15	TRBD1	TRBJ1-4	.	TGTGCCACCAGCGGGACAGATACAACTAATGAAAAACTGTTTTTT	CATSGTDTTNEKLFF
16	TRBV19	TRBD1	TRBJ2-7	.	TGTGCCAGTAGTATAGCGTGGACAGGTCGCCGGAGCGAGCAGTACTTC	CASSIAWTGRRSEQYF
14	TRBV7-9	.	TRBJ2-7	.	TGTGCCAGCAGCTTCAGACCAGGGGACTACGAGCAGTACTTC	CASSFRPGDYEQYF
14	TRBV18	.	TRBJ2-5	few	TGTGCCAGCTCCCGGGGGTCCTTTGAAGAGACCCAGTACTTC	CASSRGSFEETQYF
14	TRBV9	.	TRBJ1-5	once	TGTGCCAGCAGCGTAGGACGGGGGGGTCAGCCCCAGCATTTT	CASSVGRGGQPQHF